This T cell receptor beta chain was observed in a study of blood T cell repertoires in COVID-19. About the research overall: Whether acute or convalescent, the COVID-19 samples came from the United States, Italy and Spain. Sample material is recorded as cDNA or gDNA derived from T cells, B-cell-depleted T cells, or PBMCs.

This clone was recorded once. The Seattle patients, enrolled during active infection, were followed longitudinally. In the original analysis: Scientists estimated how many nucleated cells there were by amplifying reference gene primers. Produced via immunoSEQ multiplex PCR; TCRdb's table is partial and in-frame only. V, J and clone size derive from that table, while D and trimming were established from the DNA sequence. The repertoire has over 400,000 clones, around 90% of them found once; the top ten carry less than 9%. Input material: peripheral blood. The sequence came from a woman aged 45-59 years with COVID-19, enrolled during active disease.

Here the CDR3 DNA reads TGTGCCAGCAGCTTGGCCGCCGCGGTACGAACTGAAGCTTTCTTT. Translating gives CASSLAAAVRTEAFF. V and J are TRBV7-2 and TRBJ1-1; D uncertain. The CDR3 loop spans 15 amino acids. Trimming left V 3 bases short and J 5 bases short, with 16 bases between. Per the germline V gene, CDR1 is SGHTA and CDR2 is FQGNSA.